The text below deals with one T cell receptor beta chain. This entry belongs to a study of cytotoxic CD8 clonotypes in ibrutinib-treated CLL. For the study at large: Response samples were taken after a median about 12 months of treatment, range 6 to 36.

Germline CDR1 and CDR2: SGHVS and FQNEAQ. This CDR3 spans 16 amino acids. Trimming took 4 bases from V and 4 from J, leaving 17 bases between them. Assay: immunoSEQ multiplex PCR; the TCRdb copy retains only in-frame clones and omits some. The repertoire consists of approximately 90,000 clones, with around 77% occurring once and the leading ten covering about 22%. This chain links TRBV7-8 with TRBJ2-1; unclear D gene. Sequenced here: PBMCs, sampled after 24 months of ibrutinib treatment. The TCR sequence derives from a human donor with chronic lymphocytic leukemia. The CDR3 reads CASSSGFSAAYNEQFF. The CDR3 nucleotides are TGTGCCAGCAGCTCAGGTTTCAGTGCAGCATACAATGAGCAGTTCTTC.